This T cell receptor beta chain was recorded in a study of shared clonotypes between healthy human individuals. Study-level results: Owing to a small donor count, the genetic and exposure-history diversity represented was limited.

On this clone: The target antigen is unknown.

Germline CDR1 and CDR2: MNHEY and SVGAGI. This CDR3 spans 16 amino acids. The V end was cut by 2 bases, the J end by 4 bases, with 17 bases between. Clones were sequenced by immunoSEQ multiplex PCR, and TCRdb holds only the in-frame ones, with some missing. Of approximately 1.5 million clones in the sample, approximately 98% are singletons; the top ten hold roughly 0.4%. Sequenced material: naive CD4+ T cells sorted from blood. Subset defined: CD45RA+ positively selected. J is TRBJ1-2 and V is TRBV6-5, with D perhaps matching TRBD1 (5 bases). The clonotype comes from a man under 40 in good health. The chain's CDR3 is CASSYAPWGSGYGYTF. The CDR3 region has the DNA TGTGCCAGCAGTTACGCACCATGGGGCAGCGGCTATGGCTACACCTTC.